This T cell receptor (beta chain) comes out of a study of cytomegalovirus exposure and HLA in healthy donors. About the research overall: An analysis done earlier identified 120 million or so unique TCR beta sequences from approximately 170 million T cells.

Study-level results: About 87% or about 30% of the time was how often most TCR beta V segments were productive, according to an earlier analysis.

There are 17 residues in the CDR3. In germline, CDR1 is KGHSH, CDR2 LQKENI. The V gene lost 1 base and the J gene lost 0 bases, with 13 bases spanning the gap. Amplification used 60 Vbeta primers and 13 Jbeta primers. Methods used by the authors: Roughly 80 million unique TCR beta chains, roughly 11 million of them shared, were counted by a later analysis. Data came from immunoSEQ multiplex PCR; TCRdb stores just in-frame clones and leaves some out. Clonal size and the V and J genes are those of that table, whereas D and trimming came from the DNA. The specimen's table records 65,000 to 85,000 clones. Points on this clone: Its matching antigen is unknown.

This clonotype was obtained from a female donor in good health and CMV-seropositive. The chain has TRBV18 and TRBJ1-3, with a tentative D call TRBD1 (6 bases). The sample was PBMCs. The CDR3 spells CASSPRTAPSSGNTIYF. The CDR3 nucleotides are TGTGCCAGCTCACCACGGACAGCTCCGAGCTCTGGAAACACCATATATTTT.